This T cell receptor (beta chain) emerged from a study of beta chain features in type 1 diabetes. Study-level points and caveats: For patients and controls alike, PCR might favor shorter templates to the same degree. Shorter TCRB CDR3s, moderately but significantly so, were found in Type 1 diabetes patients in all four CD4+ subsets. Comparison showed that naive, central memory and Treg TCRB repertoires appeared more similar among patients than among healthy donors.

Germline CDR1 SQVTM, CDR2 ANQGSEA. The CDR3 runs to 12 residues. V lost 7 bases, J lost 0 bases, and 7 bases lay in between. Only a few counts were recorded for this clone. Its antigen is still unknown. Every isolated RNA sample was fully reverse transcribed, so sequencing captured expressed TCRB transcripts. TCRdb's copy holds only in-frame clones and misses some; the assay was immunoSEQ multiplex PCR. Of about 340,000 clones in the sample, roughly 13% were seen once. Every donor had blood drawn once into heparin, around 100 mL on average. The sample consisted of naive CD4+ T cells from blood. The rearrangement uses TRBV29-1 and TRBJ2-4, with a weak D call TRBD2 (5 bases). The sequence was obtained from a woman under 30 with type 1 diabetes. The CDR3 bases are TGCAGCGCTGGACTAGCCAAAAACATTCAGTACTTC. Its protein is CSAGLAKNIQYF.